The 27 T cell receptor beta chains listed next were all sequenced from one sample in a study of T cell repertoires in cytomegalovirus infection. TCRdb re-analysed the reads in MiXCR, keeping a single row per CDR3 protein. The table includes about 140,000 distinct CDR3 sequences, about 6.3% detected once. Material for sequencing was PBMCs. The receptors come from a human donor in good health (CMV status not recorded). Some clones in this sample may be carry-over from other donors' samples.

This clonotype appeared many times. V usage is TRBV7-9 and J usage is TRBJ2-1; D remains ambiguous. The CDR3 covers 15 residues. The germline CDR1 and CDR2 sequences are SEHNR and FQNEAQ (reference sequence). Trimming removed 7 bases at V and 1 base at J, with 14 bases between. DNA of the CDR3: TGTGCCAGCACCTCGGAAGCCGGGTCCTACAATGAGCAGTTCTTC. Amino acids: CASTSEAGSYNEQFF.

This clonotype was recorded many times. The CDR3 is CASISGTPPWGEQYF. DNA of the CDR3: TGTGCCAGCATTTCTGGGACCCCGCCGTGGGGCGAGCAGTACTTC. The chain has TRBV28 and TRBJ2-7, with D perhaps being TRBD1 or TRBD2 (5 bases each). This CDR3 has 15 amino acids. Germline V gives CDR1 MDHEN, CDR2 SYDVKM. Deletions cut 7 bases from V and 6 bases from J, with 22 bases between.

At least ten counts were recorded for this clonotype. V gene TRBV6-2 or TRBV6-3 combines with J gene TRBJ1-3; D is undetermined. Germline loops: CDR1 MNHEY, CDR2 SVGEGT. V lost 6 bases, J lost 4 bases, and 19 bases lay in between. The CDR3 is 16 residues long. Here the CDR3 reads CASSLNGAGRGNTIYF. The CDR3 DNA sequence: TGTGCCAGCAGCTTAAACGGAGCGGGGAGAGGAAACACCATATATTTT.

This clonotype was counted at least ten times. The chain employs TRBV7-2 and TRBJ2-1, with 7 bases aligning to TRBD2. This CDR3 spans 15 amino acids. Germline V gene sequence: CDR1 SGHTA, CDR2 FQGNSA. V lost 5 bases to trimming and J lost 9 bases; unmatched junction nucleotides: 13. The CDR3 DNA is TGTGCCAGCAGCCCATTGGGAGGGAAGCTGAGTGAGCAGTTCTTC. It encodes CASSPLGGKLSEQFF.

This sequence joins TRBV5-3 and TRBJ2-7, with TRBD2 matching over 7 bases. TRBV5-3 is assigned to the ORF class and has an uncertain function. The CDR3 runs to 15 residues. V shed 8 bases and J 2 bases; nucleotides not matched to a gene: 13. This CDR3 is CASSFGLAVTYEQYF. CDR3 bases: TGTGCCAGCAGTTTTGGGCTAGCGGTGACCTACGAGCAGTACTTC.

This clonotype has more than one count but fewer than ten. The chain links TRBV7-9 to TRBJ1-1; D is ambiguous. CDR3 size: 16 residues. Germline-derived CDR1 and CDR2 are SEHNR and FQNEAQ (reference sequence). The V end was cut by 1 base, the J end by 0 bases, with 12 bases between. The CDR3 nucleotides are TGTGCCAGCAGCTTAGATAGAAGGCCCCTGAACACTGAAGCTTTCTTT. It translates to CASSLDRRPLNTEAFF. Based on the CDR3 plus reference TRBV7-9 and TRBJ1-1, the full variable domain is DTGVSQNPRHKITKRGQNVTFRCDPISEHNRLYWYRQTLGQGPEFLTYFQNEAQLEKSRLLSDRFSAERPKGSFSTLEIQRTEQGDSAMYLCASSLDRRPLNTEAFFGQGTRLTVV.

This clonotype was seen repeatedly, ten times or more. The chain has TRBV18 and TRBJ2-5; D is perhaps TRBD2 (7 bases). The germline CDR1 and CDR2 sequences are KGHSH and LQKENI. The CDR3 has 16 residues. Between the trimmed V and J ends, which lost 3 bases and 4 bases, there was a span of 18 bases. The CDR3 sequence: CASSPNRGAHLETQYF. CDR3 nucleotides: TGTGCCAGCTCACCGAACCGGGGGGCCCATCTAGAGACCCAGTACTTC.

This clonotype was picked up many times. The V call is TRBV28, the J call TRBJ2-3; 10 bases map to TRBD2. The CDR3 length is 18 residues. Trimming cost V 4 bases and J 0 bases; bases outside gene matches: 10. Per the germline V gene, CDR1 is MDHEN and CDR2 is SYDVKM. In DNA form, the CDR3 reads TGTGCCAGCAGTTCGATAATTTGGACTAGCGGAAGCACAGATACGCAGTATTTT. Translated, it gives CASSSIIWTSGSTDTQYF.

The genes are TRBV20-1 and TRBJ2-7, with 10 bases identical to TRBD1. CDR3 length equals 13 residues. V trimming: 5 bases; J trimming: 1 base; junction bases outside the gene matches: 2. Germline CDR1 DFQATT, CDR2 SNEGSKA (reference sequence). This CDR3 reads CSAGGQGSYEQYF. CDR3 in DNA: TGCAGTGCTGGGGGACAGGGGTCCTACGAGCAGTACTTC.

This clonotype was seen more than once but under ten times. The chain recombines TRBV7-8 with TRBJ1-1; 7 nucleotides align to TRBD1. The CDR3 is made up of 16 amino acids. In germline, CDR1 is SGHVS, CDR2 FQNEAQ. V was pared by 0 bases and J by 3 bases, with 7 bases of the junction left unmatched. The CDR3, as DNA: TGTGCCAGCAGCTTAGCGGGGACAGATGGGCACACTGAAGCTTTCTTT. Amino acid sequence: CASSLAGTDGHTEAFF.

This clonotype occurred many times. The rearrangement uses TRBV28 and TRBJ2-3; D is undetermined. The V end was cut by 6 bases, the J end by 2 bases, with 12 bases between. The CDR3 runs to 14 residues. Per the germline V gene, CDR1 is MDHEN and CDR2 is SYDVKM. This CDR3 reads CASRSPAPTDTQYF. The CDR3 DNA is TGTGCCAGCAGAAGTCCAGCCCCCACAGATACGCAGTATTTT.

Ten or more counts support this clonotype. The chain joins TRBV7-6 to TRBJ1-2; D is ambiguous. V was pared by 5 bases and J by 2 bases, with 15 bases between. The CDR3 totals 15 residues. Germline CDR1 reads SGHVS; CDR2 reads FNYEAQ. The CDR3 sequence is CASSPQQNRNYGYTF. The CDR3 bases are TGTGCCAGCAGCCCACAGCAAAATAGGAACTATGGCTACACCTTC. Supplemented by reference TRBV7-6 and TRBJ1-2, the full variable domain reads GAGVSQSPRYKVTKRGQDVALRCDPISGHVSLYWYRQALGQGPEFLTYFNYEAQQDKSGLPNDRFSAERPEGSISTLTIQRTEQRDSAMYRCASSPQQNRNYGYTFGSGTRLTVV.

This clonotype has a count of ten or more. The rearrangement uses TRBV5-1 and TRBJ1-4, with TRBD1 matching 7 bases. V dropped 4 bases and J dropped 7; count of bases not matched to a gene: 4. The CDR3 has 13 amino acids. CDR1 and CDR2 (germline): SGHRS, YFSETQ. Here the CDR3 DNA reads TGCGCCAGCAGCAGTGGACAGGCTGAAAAACTGTTTTTT. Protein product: CASSSGQAEKLFF.

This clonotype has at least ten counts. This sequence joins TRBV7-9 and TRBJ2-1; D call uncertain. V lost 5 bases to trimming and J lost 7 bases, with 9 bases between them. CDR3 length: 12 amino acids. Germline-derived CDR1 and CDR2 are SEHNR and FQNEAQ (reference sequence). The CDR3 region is CASSVSQNEQFF. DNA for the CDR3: TGTGCCAGCAGCGTAAGTCAGAATGAGCAGTTCTTC.

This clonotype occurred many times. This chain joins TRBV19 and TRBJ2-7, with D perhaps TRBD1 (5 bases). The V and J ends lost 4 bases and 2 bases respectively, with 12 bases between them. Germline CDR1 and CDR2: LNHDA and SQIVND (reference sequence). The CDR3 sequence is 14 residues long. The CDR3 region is CASSTTVNTYEQYF. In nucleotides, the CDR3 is TGTGCCAGTAGTACGACAGTGAACACCTACGAGCAGTACTTC. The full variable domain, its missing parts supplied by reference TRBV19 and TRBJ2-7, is DGGITQSPKYLFRKEGQNVTLSCEQNLNHDAMYWYRQDPGQGLRLIYYSQIVNDFQKGDIAEGYSVSREKKESFPLTVTSAQKNPTAFYLCASSTTVNTYEQYFGPGTRLTVT.

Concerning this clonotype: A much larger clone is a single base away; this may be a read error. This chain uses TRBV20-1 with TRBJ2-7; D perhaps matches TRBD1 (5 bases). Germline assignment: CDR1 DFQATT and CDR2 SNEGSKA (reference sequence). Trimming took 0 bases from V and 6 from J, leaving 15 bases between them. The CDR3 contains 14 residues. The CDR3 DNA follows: TGCAGTGCTAGAGACCCGCGACAGTCTAGCGAGCAGTACTTC. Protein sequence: CSARDPRQSSEQYF.

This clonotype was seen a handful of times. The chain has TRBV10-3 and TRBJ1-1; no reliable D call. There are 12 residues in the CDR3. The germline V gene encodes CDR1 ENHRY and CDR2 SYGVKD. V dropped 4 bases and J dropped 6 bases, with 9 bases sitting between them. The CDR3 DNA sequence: TGTGCCATCAGTGTCGGCAGTCCTGAAGCTTTCTTT. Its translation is CAISVGSPEAFF.

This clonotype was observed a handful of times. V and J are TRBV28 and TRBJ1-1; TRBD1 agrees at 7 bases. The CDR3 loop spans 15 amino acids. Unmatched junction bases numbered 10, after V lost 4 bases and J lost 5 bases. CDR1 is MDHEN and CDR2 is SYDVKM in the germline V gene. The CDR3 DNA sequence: TGTGCCAGCAGTTATGGGGACAGTTCAGGGACTGAAGCTTTCTTT. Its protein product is CASSYGDSSGTEAFF.

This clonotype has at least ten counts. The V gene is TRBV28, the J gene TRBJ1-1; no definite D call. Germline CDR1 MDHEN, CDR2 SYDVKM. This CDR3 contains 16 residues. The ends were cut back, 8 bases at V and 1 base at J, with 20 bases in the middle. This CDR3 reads CASRLTGPQTNTEAFF. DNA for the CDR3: TGTGCCAGCCGTCTAACCGGGCCCCAGACGAACACTGAAGCTTTCTTT.

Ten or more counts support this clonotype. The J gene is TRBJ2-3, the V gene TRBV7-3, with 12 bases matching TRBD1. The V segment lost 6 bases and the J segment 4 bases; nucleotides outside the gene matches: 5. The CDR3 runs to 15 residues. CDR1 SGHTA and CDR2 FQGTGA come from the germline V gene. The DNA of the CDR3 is TGTGCCAGCAGTACCGGGACAGGGGGCCCAGATACGCAGTATTTT. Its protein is CASSTGTGGPDTQYF.

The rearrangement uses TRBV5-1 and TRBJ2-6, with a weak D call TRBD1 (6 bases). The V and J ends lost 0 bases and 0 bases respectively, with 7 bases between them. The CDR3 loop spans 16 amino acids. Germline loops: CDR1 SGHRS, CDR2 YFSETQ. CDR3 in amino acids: CASSLEGDSGANVLTF. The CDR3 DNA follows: TGCGCCAGCAGCTTGGAGGGGGACTCTGGGGCCAACGTCCTGACTTTC.

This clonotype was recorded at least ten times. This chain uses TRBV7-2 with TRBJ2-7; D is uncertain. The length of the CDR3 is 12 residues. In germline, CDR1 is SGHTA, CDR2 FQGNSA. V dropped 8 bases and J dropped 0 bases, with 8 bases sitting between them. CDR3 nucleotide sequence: TGTGCCAGCGGAATCGACTCCTACGAGCAGTACTTC. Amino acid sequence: CASGIDSYEQYF.

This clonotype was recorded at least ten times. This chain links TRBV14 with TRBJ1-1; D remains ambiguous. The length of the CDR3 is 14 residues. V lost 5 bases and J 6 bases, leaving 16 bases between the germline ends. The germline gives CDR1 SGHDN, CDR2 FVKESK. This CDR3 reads CASSELEIRAEAFF. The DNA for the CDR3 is TGTGCCAGCAGCGAACTGGAGATTAGGGCTGAAGCTTTCTTT.

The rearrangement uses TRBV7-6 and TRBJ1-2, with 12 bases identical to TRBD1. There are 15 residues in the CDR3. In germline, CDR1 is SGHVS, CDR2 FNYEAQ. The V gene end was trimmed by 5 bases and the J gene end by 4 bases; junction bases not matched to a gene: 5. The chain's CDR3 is CASSSRDRGLYGYTF. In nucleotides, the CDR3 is TGTGCCAGCAGCAGCCGGGACAGGGGGCTCTATGGCTACACCTTC.

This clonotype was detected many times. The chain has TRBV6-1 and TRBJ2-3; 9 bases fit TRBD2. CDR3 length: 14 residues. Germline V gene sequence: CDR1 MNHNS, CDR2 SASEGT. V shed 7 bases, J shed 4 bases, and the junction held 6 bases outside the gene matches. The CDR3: CASTPWTSADTQYF. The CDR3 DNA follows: TGTGCCAGCACTCCCTGGACTAGCGCAGATACGCAGTATTTT.

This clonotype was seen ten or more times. Written as DNA, the CDR3 is TGTGCCAGCAGTCTCGGACGGATCTCTGGGGCCAACGTCCTGACTTTC. Its translation is CASSLGRISGANVLTF. The gene calls are TRBV7-3 and TRBJ2-6; unclear D gene. The V gene's germline CDR1 is SGHTA and CDR2 FQGTGA. V was shortened by 6 bases and J by 0 bases, with 12 bases between the two germline ends. CDR3 size: 16 residues.

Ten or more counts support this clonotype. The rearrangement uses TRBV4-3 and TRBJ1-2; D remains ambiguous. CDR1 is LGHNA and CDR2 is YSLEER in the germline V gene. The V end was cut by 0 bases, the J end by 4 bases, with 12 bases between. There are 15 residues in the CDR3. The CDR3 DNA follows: TGCGCCAGCAGCCAAGATCCAGATGGGATCTATGGCTACACCTTC. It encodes CASSQDPDGIYGYTF.